The clone carrying this T cell receptor beta chain was seen more than once but under ten times. This entry belongs to a study of blood T cells in healthy people across ages. Then a second PCR, running roughly 7 to 11 cycles, was carried out with a sample-barcoded 5' primer and a J-beta primer mix. Each CDR3 protein is one row after TCRdb ran MiXCR on the 5' RACE reads. The sample holds fewer than 900,000 distinct CDR3 sequences, roughly 40% seen once. The CDR3 length is 13 residues. V shed 1 base and J shed 10 bases, with 12 bases lying between them. Germline lookup yields CDR1 SGHTA and CDR2 FQGNSA. The sample consisted of blood. The source is a man between 18 and 35 years old in good health. The chain uses TRBV7-2 and TRBJ2-3, with D tentatively TRBD2 (6 bases). The CDR3 coding sequence is TGTGCCAGCAGCTTAGACAGGAGGGATGCGCAGTATTTT. As protein: CASSLDRRDAQYF.